The next 24 T cell receptor beta chains were all read from a single sample in a study of patients and donors after allogeneic stem cell transplantation. TCRdb re-called the RT-PCR reads with MiXCR, one entry per CDR3 protein. This table holds over 350,000 distinct CDR3 sequences, approximately 16% found once. Sequenced input: blood, either unsorted or a sorted T cell fraction (not recorded which). The receptors were sampled from a human donor who was either an allogeneic HSCT recipient or a stem cell or donor lymphocyte infusion donor (not recorded which). It is not recorded whose cells these are; they may come from a transplant donor.

The chain links TRBV5-1 to TRBJ1-2; 8 bases are a match to TRBD1. This CDR3 is built from 14 residues. V was clipped by 4 bases and J by 2 bases; unmatched bases: 4. From germline, CDR1 is SGHRS and CDR2 YFSETQ. CDR3 coding DNA: TGCGCCAGCAGCACGGACAGGGCGAACTATGGCTACACCTTC. This sequence encodes CASSTDRANYGYTF.

V is TRBV11-2 and J is TRBJ2-7, with no clear D. CDR1 and CDR2 (germline): SGHAT, FQNNGV. V was trimmed by 1 base and J by 3 bases, leaving 10 bases between them. CDR3 length: 14 residues. CDR3 region: CASSLVNRHYEQYF. The DNA for the CDR3 is TGTGCCAGCAGCTTAGTAAACAGACACTACGAGCAGTACTTC.

This clonotype was counted only a few times. The chain uses TRBV7-2 and TRBJ2-5; 8 bases are a match to TRBD1. J lost 12 bases, V lost 4 bases, and 7 bases had no gene match. The CDR3 length is 12 residues. The germline CDR1 and CDR2 sequences are SGHTA and FQGNSA. As DNA, the CDR3 is TGTGCCAGCAGCTCGCCACCAGGGGGCGAGTACTTC. This codes for CASSSPPGGEYF. Combining the CDR3 with reference TRBV7-2 and TRBJ2-5 gives the whole variable domain GAGVSQSPSNKVTEKGKDVELRCDPISGHTALYWYRQSLGQGLEFLIYFQGNSAPDKSGLPSDRFSAERTGGSVSTLTIQRTQQEDSAVYLCASSSPPGGEYFGPGTRLLVL.

V is TRBV20-1 and J is TRBJ1-1; a weak D match, TRBD1 (6 bases). V was cut by 7 bases and J by 0 bases, with 15 bases left in between. Germline V lookup: CDR1 DFQATT, CDR2 SNEGSKA (reference sequence). This CDR3 has 14 residues. The chain's CDR3 is CSVSQGFLNTEAFF. The CDR3 DNA reads TGCAGTGTCTCACAGGGCTTTTTGAACACTGAAGCTTTCTTT.

This clonotype came up many times. The chain combines TRBV5-6 with TRBJ2-5, with D possibly being TRBD1 or TRBD2 (5 bases each). The ends were cut back, 4 bases at V and 4 bases at J, with 17 bases in the middle. The CDR3 covers 15 residues. Germline CDR1 and CDR2: SGHDT and YYEEEE. CDR3 in DNA: TGTGCCAGCAGCGTTACCGGGACGGTCCCAGAGACCCAGTACTTC. Translation gives CASSVTGTVPETQYF. Looking up the rest from reference TRBV5-6 and TRBJ2-5 gives the full variable domain: DAGVTQSPTHLIKTRGQQVTLRCSPKSGHDTVSWYQQALGQGPQFIFQYYEEEERQRGNFPDRFSGHQFPNYSSELNVNALLLGDSALYLCASSVTGTVPETQYFGPGTRLLVL.

This clonotype was detected only a few times. The chain employs TRBV6-2 or TRBV6-3 and TRBJ2-7; D remains ambiguous. The CDR3 runs to 12 residues. The V gene lost 2 bases and the J gene lost 5 bases, with 7 bases spanning the gap. The germline V gene has CDR1 MNHEY and CDR2 SVGEGT. The CDR3 sequence: CASSYGSDEQYF. The DNA of the CDR3 is TGTGCCAGCAGTTACGGGTCCGACGAGCAGTACTTC.

V usage is TRBV27 and J usage is TRBJ2-7, with D possibly matching TRBD2 (5 bases). The ends were cut back, 5 bases at V and 7 bases at J, with 15 bases in the middle. CDR1 and CDR2 (germline): MNHEY, SMNVEV (reference sequence). CDR3 length equals 13 residues. CDR3 bases: TGTGCCAGCAGTCCTGGTGAGGGCCGAGAGCAGTACTTC. The encoded protein is CASSPGEGREQYF.

This chain joins TRBV24-1 and TRBJ2-2; a possible D gene is TRBD2 (5 bases). In germline, CDR1 is KGHDR, CDR2 SFDVKD. The CDR3 spans 14 residues. Between the trimmed V and J ends, which lost 8 bases and 5 bases, there was a span of 14 bases. CDR3 in DNA: TGTGCCACCACGGGATTACACGGAACCGGGGAGCTGTTTTTT. Translation: CATTGLHGTGELFF.

This clonotype has only a few counts. The chain links TRBV24-1 to TRBJ1-2; 9 bases map to TRBD1. Germline V gives CDR1 KGHDR, CDR2 SFDVKD. V was pared by 8 bases and J by 8 bases, with 5 bases of the junction left unmatched. The CDR3 covers 12 residues. The chain's CDR3 is CATTGTGYGYTF. CDR3 bases: TGTGCCACCACCGGGACAGGGTACGGCTACACCTTC.

The DNA for the CDR3 is TGCAGTGCTAGAACTAGCGGGGGCACCGGGGAGCTGTTTTTT. Amino acids: CSARTSGGTGELFF. The rearrangement uses TRBV20-1 and TRBJ2-2, with TRBD2 matching over 11 bases. Germline V gives CDR1 DFQATT, CDR2 SNEGSKA (reference sequence). This CDR3 contains 14 residues. With 2 bases clipped from V and 4 bases from J, the junction kept 0 bases outside the gene matches.

This chain uses TRBV3-1 with TRBJ2-5; TRBD2 matches at 9 bases. Trimming at V came to 2 bases and at J to 5 bases, leaving 6 bases not matched to a gene. CDR1 and CDR2 (germline): LGHDT, YNNKEL (reference sequence). The CDR3 extends over 15 amino acids. This CDR3 reads CASSQQGGRGETQYF. DNA for the CDR3: TGTGCCAGCAGCCAACAGGGCGGGAGGGGGGAGACCCAGTACTTC.

This clonotype came up a few times. The chain recombines TRBV28 with TRBJ2-1; 15 bases are a match to TRBD2. This CDR3 region has 15 residues. Germline CDR1 MDHEN, CDR2 SYDVKM. V gave up 6 bases and J gave up 12 bases; unmatched junction bases: 9. CDR3 DNA: TGTGCCAGCAGCTGGACTAGCGGGAGGGCCGTGGTGCAGTTCTTC. Translating gives CASSWTSGRAVVQFF.

In its sample, this clonotype was seen a few times. The chain combines TRBV6-1 with TRBJ1-2; D perhaps matches TRBD1 (5 bases). The germline V gene encodes CDR1 MNHNS and CDR2 SASEGT. CDR3 length: 14 amino acids. Trimming removed 6 bases from V and 8 bases from J, with 19 bases in between. CDR3 DNA sequence: TGTGCCAGCAGCCCCGGGACCCCTTCGGGCGGCTACACCTTC. Protein: CASSPGTPSGGYTF.

V is TRBV30 and J is TRBJ2-3; D might be TRBD2 (6 bases). The germline gives CDR1 GTSNPN, CDR2 SVGIG (reference sequence). Trimming removed 7 bases from V and 1 base from J, with 15 bases in between. This CDR3 is 14 amino acids long. The CDR3 protein is CALRWDSRTDTQYF. For the CDR3, the DNA is TGTGCCTTAAGATGGGACTCACGCACAGATACGCAGTATTTT.

This clonotype occurred a few times. This chain uses TRBV7-9 with TRBJ1-1; TRBD1 agrees at 9 bases. The V and J ends lost 5 bases and 11 bases, in that order; junction bases with no gene match: 9. The CDR3 is 13 residues long. CDR1 and CDR2 (germline): SEHNR, FQNEAQ (reference sequence). CDR3 DNA: TGTGCCAGCAGCCACCGGGACAGGGCGGAGGCTTTCTTT. Protein product: CASSHRDRAEAFF.

Only one count was recorded for this clonotype. A single base separates this from a much larger clone, so it may be a read error. This chain links TRBV25-1 with TRBJ2-7, with 8 bases that match TRBD1. The CDR3 is 14 residues long. CDR1 and CDR2 from the germline V gene are MGHDK and SYGVNS. V dropped 5 bases and J dropped 2; count of bases not matched to a gene: 5. CDR3 sequence reads: CASSKQGGPYEQYF. Here the CDR3 DNA reads TGTGCCAGCAGTAAACAGGGGGGTCCCTACGAGCAGTACTTC.

This clonotype was seen more than once but under ten times. The V gene is TRBV14, the J gene TRBJ2-7; weak D call: TRBD1 (6 bases). Trimming took 4 bases from V and 2 from J, leaving 15 bases between them. The CDR3 is made up of 15 amino acids. The germline CDR1 and CDR2 sequences are SGHDN and FVKESK. Here the CDR3 reads CASSRIQGLTYEQYF. CDR3 bases: TGTGCCAGCAGCCGAATACAGGGCCTCACCTACGAGCAGTACTTC.

This clonotype turned up a few times. J is TRBJ2-2 and V is TRBV7-2, with a possible D match to TRBD1 (6 bases). The germline gives CDR1 SGHTA, CDR2 FQGNSA. The CDR3 is made up of 16 amino acids. V lost 6 bases and J lost 2, with 16 bases in between. The CDR3 region is CASRMSGTPNTGELFF. CDR3 DNA sequence: TGTGCCAGCAGGATGTCCGGGACACCTAACACCGGGGAGCTGTTTTTT.

The chain couples TRBV3-1 to TRBJ2-3; 10 bases align to TRBD1. The V and J ends lost 3 bases and 5 bases, in that order; junction bases with no gene match: 8. The CDR3 is made up of 16 amino acids. Germline CDR1 reads LGHDT; CDR2 reads YNNKEL (reference sequence). CDR3 DNA sequence: TGTGCCAGCAGCCACTATGACAGGGGGCGTGAAGATACGCAGTATTTT. This encodes CASSHYDRGREDTQYF.

J is TRBJ2-3 and V is TRBV7-2; 7 bases align to TRBD2. Per germline, CDR1 SGHTA and CDR2 FQGNSA. The CDR3 is 16 amino acids. J gave up 0 bases and V 1 base, and 4 bases lay outside the gene matches. The CDR3 DNA is TGTGCCAGCAGCTTAGTGGGAGGGACTAGCACAGATACGCAGTATTTT. Amino acid sequence: CASSLVGGTSTDTQYF.

This chain uses TRBV5-6 with TRBJ2-1; 12 nucleotides align to TRBD2. The CDR3 sequence is 20 residues long. The V gene's germline CDR1 is SGHDT and CDR2 YYEEEE. With 1 base clipped from V and 6 bases from J, the junction kept 17 bases outside the gene matches. The CDR3 DNA sequence: TGTGCCAGCAGCTTGAGTCGCGGGCGGCTAGCGGGGGGGCCGGGCAATGAGCAGTTCTTC. Its protein is CASSLSRGRLAGGPGNEQFF. Drawing the rest from reference TRBV5-6 and TRBJ2-1, the complete variable domain is DAGVTQSPTHLIKTRGQQVTLRCSPKSGHDTVSWYQQALGQGPQFIFQYYEEEERQRGNFPDRFSGHQFPNYSSELNVNALLLGDSALYLCASSLSRGRLAGGPGNEQFFGPGTRLTVL.

The chain recombines TRBV5-1 with TRBJ2-1; TRBD2 matches 7 bases. CDR3 length: 14 amino acids. CDR1 SGHRS and CDR2 YFSETQ come from the germline V gene. The trim removed 4 bases at V and 7 bases at J, leaving 8 bases unmatched. CDR3: CASSQGLPGNEQFF. CDR3 DNA sequence: TGCGCCAGCAGCCAGGGACTACCGGGGAATGAGCAGTTCTTC.

There are many counts of this clonotype. The CDR3 DNA reads as TGTGCCAGCAGTTTGGCTAGCGGAGGGTCTGAGCAGTTCTTC. It is translated as CASSLASGGSEQFF. The chain joins TRBV12-3 or TRBV12-4 to TRBJ2-1; 7 bases line up with TRBD2. V was clipped by 3 bases and J by 9 bases; unmatched bases: 8. CDR3 length: 14 residues.

This sequence joins TRBV6-2 or TRBV6-3 and TRBJ1-2, with D perhaps TRBD1 (6 bases). This CDR3 contains 15 residues. Trimming removed 0 bases at V and 3 bases at J, with 11 bases between. CDR1 and CDR2 (germline): MNHEY, SVGEGT. The DNA of the CDR3 is TGTGCCAGCAGTTACTCGATGGACAGCCACTATGGCTACACCTTC. This gives the protein CASSYSMDSHYGYTF.